What follows are 31 T cell receptor beta chains derived from one specimen sequenced in a study of T cells in Graves' hyperthyroidism and ophthalmopathy. The source material, RNA transcripts, was used to amplify TCR beta CDR3 regions. Researchers ran a first-round RT-PCR on the TCR CDR3 using the HTBI primer set. TCRdb reanalysed the multiplex PCR reads using MiXCR and keeps one entry per CDR3 protein. Of fewer than 900,000 distinct CDR3 sequences in the sample, 15% to 20% were seen once. Sample: blood. The receptor source for this set is a young man with Graves' hyperthyroidism.

This clonotype was counted between two and nine times. This chain connects TRBV7-3 to TRBJ1-1, with a tentative D call TRBD1 (6 bases). Germline V gene lookup returns CDR1 SGHTA and CDR2 FQGTGA. The CDR3 loop spans 15 amino acids. The germline V and J ends were trimmed by 2 bases and 5 bases, with 15 bases remaining between them. As DNA, the CDR3 is TGTGCCAGCAGCTTATCTGCGGTAGGGGGTACTGAAGCTTTCTTT. Translated: CASSLSAVGGTEAFF.

The V and J genes are TRBV6-1 and TRBJ2-5; 8 nucleotides line up with TRBD2. Germline CDR1 reads MNHNS; CDR2 reads SASEGT. CDR3 length: 15 residues. Trimming cost V 8 bases and J 1 base; bases outside gene matches: 9. CDR3 nucleotide sequence: TGTGCCAGCTGTAAGAGCGGGGGACTCCAAGAGACCCAGTACTTC. Protein product: CASCKSGGLQETQYF.

This chain uses TRBV28 with TRBJ1-5, with D possibly TRBD1 on 6 matching bases. This CDR3 spans 15 amino acids. Between the trimmed V and J ends, which lost 3 bases and 5 bases, there was a span of 14 bases. Germline loops: CDR1 MDHEN, CDR2 SYDVKM. In DNA form, the CDR3 reads TGTGCCAGCAGTTTGTCAGGGGAAGGAGATCAGCCCCAGCATTTT. The encoded protein is CASSLSGEGDQPQHF.

This clonotype appeared a few times. The chain is built from TRBV4-1 and TRBJ2-7; TRBD2 matches at 8 bases. The V gene end was trimmed by 4 bases and the J gene end by 0 bases; junction bases not matched to a gene: 5. Germline V lookup: CDR1 MGHRA, CDR2 YSYEKL. The CDR3 is 15 residues long. In nucleotides, the CDR3 is TGCGCCAGCAGCCCCTTAGCGGGGACCTCCTACGAGCAGTACTTC. Translation: CASSPLAGTSYEQYF.

V usage is TRBV28 and J usage is TRBJ2-7; 7 positions agree with TRBD2. The CDR3 has 16 amino acids. Trimming removed 6 bases from V and 0 bases from J; junction bases left unmatched: 11. CDR1 and CDR2 from the germline V gene are MDHEN and SYDVKM. The CDR3 loop is CASRNPSGQSSYEQYF. CDR3 DNA: TGTGCCAGCAGGAACCCTAGCGGCCAAAGCTCCTACGAGCAGTACTTC.

This clonotype was detected only a few times. V gene TRBV25-1 combines with J gene TRBJ2-3; D tentatively reads TRBD1 or TRBD2 (5 bases each). The V end was cut by 1 base, the J end by 6 bases, with 5 bases between. The CDR3 is 12 amino acids. The germline gives CDR1 MGHDK, CDR2 SYGVNS. CDR3 coding DNA: TGTGCCAGCAGTGAATGGGGGGATACGCAGTATTTT. It translates to CASSEWGDTQYF.

V usage is TRBV27 and J usage is TRBJ2-5; D unclear. V was cut by 5 bases and J by 5 bases, with 12 bases left in between. The germline CDR1 and CDR2 sequences are MNHEY and SMNVEV (reference sequence). The CDR3 sequence is 13 residues long. The CDR3 here is CASSPIEMETQYF. In DNA form, the CDR3 reads TGTGCCAGCAGTCCAATAGAGATGGAGACCCAGTACTTC.

On this clonotype: Being one base from a much bigger clone, this may be a read error. The chain employs TRBV5-1 and TRBJ2-7; 8 positions agree with TRBD2. Trimming removed 2 bases from V and 9 bases from J; junction bases left unmatched: 10. Germline CDR1 and CDR2: SGHRS and YFSETQ. The CDR3 sequence is 14 residues long. The DNA of the CDR3 is TGCGCCAGCAGCTTCCTCCCGGCGGGAGGCGGGCAGTACTTC. Translating gives CASSFLPAGGGQYF.

V gene TRBV27 combines with J gene TRBJ2-5; no clear D. CDR1 is MNHEY and CDR2 is SMNVEV in the germline V gene (reference sequence). The V end was cut by 2 bases, the J end by 5 bases, with 15 bases between. The CDR3 covers 15 residues. CDR3 amino acids: CASSLLYMSRETQYF. CDR3 DNA: TGTGCCAGCAGTTTACTTTATATGTCCCGGGAGACCCAGTACTTC.

J is TRBJ2-5 and V is TRBV7-9; 9 nucleotides agree with TRBD2. V dropped 3 bases and J dropped 5; count of bases not matched to a gene: 7. This CDR3 is built from 15 residues. Germline assignment: CDR1 SEHNR and CDR2 FQNEAQ (reference sequence). The CDR3 loop is CASSLGGRASETQYF. The CDR3 DNA follows: TGTGCCAGCAGCTTGGGCGGGAGGGCCTCGGAGACCCAGTACTTC.

This clonotype was seen many times. This chain links TRBV28 with TRBJ2-2, with 8 bases identical to TRBD2. The CDR3 loop spans 18 amino acids. Germline V lookup: CDR1 MDHEN, CDR2 SYDVKM. The V segment lost 2 bases and the J segment 0 bases; nucleotides outside the gene matches: 8. The CDR3 reads CASSLLLAALPNTGELFF. Written as DNA, the CDR3 is TGTGCCAGCAGTTTACTACTAGCGGCCTTACCGAACACCGGGGAGCTGTTTTTT.

This clonotype was seen more than once but under ten times. The V call is TRBV30, the J call TRBJ2-7; possibly TRBD2 for D (8 bases). The germline gives CDR1 GTSNPN, CDR2 SVGIG (reference sequence). V lost 2 bases to trimming and J lost 5 bases, with 19 bases between them. The length of the CDR3 is 15 residues. The CDR3 sequence is CAWSQGGGRKNEQYF. The CDR3 DNA reads TGTGCCTGGAGTCAAGGGGGCGGGAGGAAAAACGAGCAGTACTTC. The whole variable domain, filled in from reference TRBV30 and TRBJ2-7, reads SQTIHQWPATLVQPVGSPLSLECTVEGTSNPNLYWYRQAAGRGLQLLFYSVGIGQISSEVPQNLSASRPQDRQFILSSKKLLLSDSGFYLCAWSQGGGRKNEQYFGPGTRLTVT.

This clonotype appeared a few times. This chain links TRBV6-1 with TRBJ1-4; tentative D call: TRBD1 (6 bases). The CDR3 is 12 amino acids. Trimming left V 5 bases short and J 12 bases short, with 13 bases between. Per germline, CDR1 MNHNS and CDR2 SASEGT. The CDR3 DNA is TGTGCCAGCAGTCCCAGACAGGTCGAACTGTTTTTT. Encoded protein: CASSPRQVELFF.

CDR3 amino acids: CASSLFGTSGANTGELFF. The CDR3 DNA is TGTGCCAGCAGCTTATTTGGGACTAGCGGGGCCAACACCGGGGAGCTGTTTTTT. The chain is built from TRBV11-3 and TRBJ2-2; 13 bases fit TRBD2. The germline CDR1 and CDR2 sequences are SGHNT and YENEEA. V was pared by 2 bases and J by 2 bases, with 5 bases of the junction left unmatched. The CDR3 extends over 18 amino acids.

A few counts support this clonotype. V and J are TRBV12-3 or TRBV12-4 and TRBJ2-3, with 7 bases lining up with TRBD2. V lost 7 bases, J lost 6 bases, and 4 bases stayed unmatched. CDR3 length: 12 amino acids. CDR3 sequence reads: CASNSGADTQYF. The CDR3 region has the DNA TGTGCCAGCAACAGCGGGGCCGATACGCAGTATTTT.

The chain links TRBV28 to TRBJ1-5; D is perhaps TRBD1 (6 bases). The CDR3 runs to 15 residues. Trimming cost V 3 bases and J 1 base, with 10 bases left between them. The germline V gene has CDR1 MDHEN and CDR2 SYDVKM. CDR3 in amino acids: CASSFAGVSNQPQHF. DNA for the CDR3: TGTGCCAGCAGTTTCGCAGGGGTGAGCAATCAGCCCCAGCATTTT.

This clonotype was detected many times. This sequence joins TRBV2 and TRBJ2-4; 8 bases fit TRBD2. Germline assignment: CDR1 SNHLY and CDR2 FYNNEI. This CDR3 contains 18 residues. J lost 7 bases, V lost 0 bases, and 14 bases had no gene match. DNA for the CDR3: TGTGCCAGCAGTGAAGCGCGGGGGGAGGGAGGTTCAAGGAACATTCAGTACTTC. Encoded protein: CASSEARGEGGSRNIQYF.

This clonotype was seen many times. The chain uses TRBV20-1 and TRBJ1-5; no clear D. CDR1 is DFQATT, CDR2 SNEGSKA, per germline (reference sequence). Trimming took 3 bases from V and 3 from J, leaving 12 bases between them. This CDR3 has 14 amino acids. Here the CDR3 DNA reads TGCAGTGCTAGGGCTCAGCTTAACAATCAGCCCCAGCATTTT. It is translated as CSARAQLNNQPQHF.

This clonotype was picked up many times. This chain uses TRBV6-2 or TRBV6-3 with TRBJ2-7; either TRBD1 or TRBD2 may supply D (5 bases each). V lost 5 bases and J 0 bases, leaving 11 bases between the germline ends. Germline CDR1 and CDR2: MNHEY and SVGEGT. CDR3 length: 14 residues. Here the CDR3 reads CASSRDQSSYEQYF. In DNA, the CDR3 is TGTGCCAGCAGTCGGGACCAGAGCTCCTACGAGCAGTACTTC.

The sample holds many counts of this clonotype. V usage is TRBV5-1 and J usage is TRBJ2-3; the D gene is possibly TRBD2 (6 bases). The germline V gene has CDR1 SGHRS and CDR2 YFSETQ. The V and J ends lost 5 bases and 2 bases respectively, with 12 bases between them. This CDR3 has 14 residues. CDR3 in DNA: TGCGCCAGCAGACGGGGCGGGAACACAGATACGCAGTATTTT. Translating it yields CASRRGGNTDTQYF.

This clonotype showed up many times. The chain combines TRBV18 with TRBJ1-2; D is possibly TRBD1 (6 bases). V was pared by 4 bases and J by 6 bases, with 9 bases between. The CDR3 loop spans 12 amino acids. In germline, CDR1 is KGHSH, CDR2 LQKENI. This CDR3 is CASSLDRNGYTF. The CDR3 bases are TGTGCCAGCTCACTCGACAGGAATGGCTACACCTTC.

The V gene is TRBV12-3 or TRBV12-4, the J gene TRBJ1-5; TRBD1 agrees at 12 bases. There are 16 residues in the CDR3. Trimming took 6 bases from V and 5 from J; bases not matched to a gene: 8. CDR3 sequence: CASRSAGTGGHQPQHF. For the CDR3, the DNA is TGTGCCAGCAGGAGCGCCGGGACAGGGGGCCATCAGCCCCAGCATTTT.

The rearrangement uses TRBV19 and TRBJ2-2; D remains unclear. CDR3 length: 13 residues. V lost 3 bases and J lost 8, with 10 bases in between. Germline loops: CDR1 LNHDA, CDR2 SQIVND (reference sequence). CDR3 protein: CASSMGPRGELFF. The CDR3 nucleotides read TGTGCCAGTAGTATGGGCCCCCGGGGGGAGCTGTTTTTT. Full variable domain (missing parts from reference TRBV19 and TRBJ2-2): DGGITQSPKYLFRKEGQNVTLSCEQNLNHDAMYWYRQDPGQGLRLIYYSQIVNDFQKGDIAEGYSVSREKKESFPLTVTSAQKNPTAFYLCASSMGPRGELFFGEGSRLTVL.

J is TRBJ2-1 and V is TRBV20-1; TRBD1 might be the D (5 bases). Trimming took off 1 base at V and 8 bases at J, with 15 bases between the two ends. The CDR3 loop spans 14 amino acids. From germline, CDR1 is DFQATT and CDR2 SNEGSKA (reference sequence). The CDR3 sequence: CSARGTVWGYEQFF. In DNA, the CDR3 is TGCAGTGCTAGAGGTACGGTTTGGGGCTATGAGCAGTTCTTC.

This clonotype was detected only a few times. The chain couples TRBV19 to TRBJ2-5; 8 positions agree with TRBD1. Germline loops: CDR1 LNHDA, CDR2 SQIVND (reference sequence). Trimming at V came to 4 bases and at J to 5 bases, leaving 6 bases not matched to a gene. The CDR3 is 14 amino acids. The CDR3 DNA sequence: TGTGCCAGTAGTACGGACAGGGCCGGGGAGACCCAGTACTTC. It specifies CASSTDRAGETQYF.

This clonotype was observed at least ten times. The V and J genes are TRBV11-2 and TRBJ2-1, with 13 bases aligning to TRBD2. The V segment lost 4 bases and the J segment 11 bases; nucleotides outside the gene matches: 2. Germline V gives CDR1 SGHAT, CDR2 FQNNGV. The CDR3 totals 13 residues. In DNA form, the CDR3 reads TGTGCCAGCAGCTCGGGACTAGCGGGAAAGCAGTTCTTC. Encoded protein: CASSSGLAGKQFF.

The sample holds many counts of this clonotype. The rearrangement links TRBV27 to TRBJ1-4; D remains ambiguous. The CDR3 covers 15 residues. The V and J ends lost 5 bases and 7 bases respectively, with 17 bases between them. The germline V gene encodes CDR1 MNHEY and CDR2 SMNVEV (reference sequence). This chain's CDR3 is CASSPNVGISEKLFF. In nucleotides, the CDR3 is TGTGCCAGCAGTCCGAACGTGGGGATCAGTGAAAAACTGTTTTTT.

The chain carries TRBV10-3 and TRBJ2-6; D unclear. The CDR3 is 14 amino acids. Germline assignment: CDR1 ENHRY and CDR2 SYGVKD. V was clipped by 6 bases and J by 1 base, with 7 bases between them. CDR3: CAISDGSGANVLTF. The CDR3 DNA reads as TGTGCCATCAGCGACGGGTCTGGGGCCAACGTCCTGACTTTC.

This rearrangement joins TRBV11-2 to TRBJ1-1; weak D call: TRBD1 (6 bases). The CDR3 runs to 16 residues. Per the germline V gene, CDR1 is SGHAT and CDR2 is FQNNGV. Trimming removed 1 base from V and 1 base from J, with 13 bases in between. The CDR3, as DNA: TGTGCCAGCAGCTTAGGGCCAGGGGTAAGGAACACTGAAGCTTTCTTT. Protein product: CASSLGPGVRNTEAFF.

This clonotype turned up a few times. This chain uses TRBV11-3 with TRBJ2-5; 8 bases agree with TRBD1. Germline V gene sequence: CDR1 SGHNT, CDR2 YENEEA. This CDR3 region has 17 residues. V lost 1 base, J lost 2 bases, and 9 bases stayed unmatched. Here the CDR3 DNA reads TGTGCCAGCAGCTTAGGAGGACAGGGCTCATTACAAGAGACCCAGTACTTC. Its protein is CASSLGGQGSLQETQYF.

A few counts support this clonotype. At one end the junction does not follow the germline gene, possibly because of a read error. The V call is TRBV7-8, the J call TRBJ1-5, with unresolved D. Per germline, CDR1 SGHVS and CDR2 FQNEAQ. This CDR3 region has 13 residues. The CDR3 protein is CASSLSFDQPQHF. The CDR3 DNA follows: TGTGCCAGCAGCTTAAGTTTTGATCAGCCCCAACATTTT. Looking up the rest from reference TRBV7-8 and TRBJ1-5 gives the full variable domain: GAGVSQSPRYKVAKRGQDVALRCDPISGHVSLFWYQQALGQGPEFLTYFQNEAQLDKSGLPSDRFFAERPEGSVSTLKIQRTQQEDSAVYLCASSLSFDQPQHFGDGTRLSIL.